This T cell receptor beta chain comes out of a study of blood T cell repertoires in COVID-19. Per the authors' pipeline: Cell counts per sample came from amplifying reference gene primers. Generated by immunoSEQ multiplex PCR, the TCRdb table keeps only in-frame clones and is missing some. D and trimming come from the DNA, and the V and J calls and clone size come from that table. The repertoire consists of roughly 40,000 clones, with around 89% occurring once and the leading ten covering around 6.2%. V was shortened by 4 bases and J by 7 bases, with 13 bases between the two germline ends. Germline loops: CDR1 SGHTA, CDR2 FQGNSA. CDR3 length equals 14 residues.

The sequenced sample was peripheral blood. The chain carries TRBV7-2 and TRBJ2-2, with D maybe TRBD1 (5 bases). The clonotype comes from a human donor in a cohort sampled during active COVID-19. The CDR3 loop reads CASSWLPQGGELFF. The CDR3 DNA follows: TGTGCCAGCAGCTGGCTACCTCAGGGCGGGGAGCTGTTTTTT.